A selection of T cell receptor beta chains follows, all from one sample in a study of cytomegalovirus exposure and HLA in healthy donors. Here immunoSEQ multiplex PCR was the method, and the copy in TCRdb shows in-frame clones only, minus some. Of roughly 110,000 clones detected, around 77% appear once; the ten largest clones hold approximately 5%. Sequencing input: PBMCs. The receptors originated from a woman aged 25-40 years in good health and CMV-seropositive. Each CDR3 is given with its conserved first and last residue. A D gene is named only where the DNA matches it firmly. Size tells how often a clone was seen (once, few, many) or the class of an expanded clone, and some rows leave it out.

>TRBV4-1|TRBJ1-5|-|TRBD1|15
TGCGCCAGCAGGAATACCGGGACAGTCAATCAGCCCCAGCATTTT
CASRNTGTVNQPQHF
>TRBV19|TRBJ2-3|-|-|15
TGTGCCAGTAGTATTGCCGGGAGCGGCACAGATACGCAGTATTTT
CASSIAGSGTDTQYF
>TRBV5-4|TRBJ2-1|-|TRBD2|17
TGTGCCAGCAGCCCGGGGTTGAGCGGGAGGGTATTGAGTGAGCAGTTCTTC
CASSPGLSGRVLSEQFF
>TRBV4-1|TRBJ2-7|-|-|14
TGCGCCAGCAGCCACGCGGCAGACCGCTACGAGCAGTACTTC
CASSHAADRYEQYF
>TRBV5-6|TRBJ2-5|-|TRBD2|15
TGTGCCAGCAGCTTGGTGGCGGGAGGAAGGGAGACCCGGTACTTC
CASSLVAGGRETRYF
>TRBV6-1|TRBJ2-6|-|TRBD1|21
TGTGCCAGCAGTGAACGTCTTTGGGACAGGGGGCGACCCTCTGGGGCCAACGTCCTGACTTTC
CASSERLWDRGRPSGANVLTF
>TRBV9|TRBJ2-2|-|-|12
TGTGCCAGCAGTCCGGTGGCCGGGGAGCTGTTTTTT
CASSPVAGELFF
>TRBV5-8|TRBJ2-1|-|-|13
TGTGCCAGCAGCTTGGATGCCCTAGCAGAGCAGTTCTTC
CASSLDALAEQFF
>TRBV5-1|TRBJ1-1|-|TRBD1|15
TGCGCCAGCAGTCAAGGACAGGCGGAAGTAACTGAAGCTTTCTTT
CASSQGQAEVTEAFF
>TRBV6-5|TRBJ1-1|-|-|13
TGTGCCAGCAGCACCGGGAGGGTCACTGAAGCTTTCTTT
CASSTGRVTEAFF
>TRBV2|TRBJ2-1|once|-|11
TGTGCCAGCAGTGAGGCTGATGAGCAGTTCTTC
CASSEADEQFF
>TRBV5-1|TRBJ2-3|-|TRBD2|14
TGCGCCAGCAGCCCCCCTGGGACTAGCGGGGCCAAGTATTTT
CASSPPGTSGAKYF
>TRBV29-1|TRBJ1-2|-|-|15
TGCAGCGTTGAAGGGGACACGGGGGGGCTCTATGGCTACACCTTC
CSVEGDTGGLYGYTF
>TRBV4-2|TRBJ1-4|-|-|14
TGTGCCAGCAGCCAAGGAGGAACTAATGAAAAACTGTTTTTT
CASSQGGTNEKLFF
>TRBV5-8|TRBJ1-3|-|TRBD1|17
TGTGCCAGCAGCAGCACCGGGACAGGGGGGTCTGGAAACACCATATATTTT
CASSSTGTGGSGNTIYF
>TRBV20-1|TRBJ2-5|-|-|11
TGCAGTGCTAGAGTTGGGCAGACCCAGTACTTC
CSARVGQTQYF
>TRBV29-1|TRBJ2-3|-|-|12
TGCAGCGCCCCTACGTACACAGATACGCAGTATTTT
CSAPTYTDTQYF
>TRBV9|TRBJ1-2|-|TRBD1|14
TGTGCCAGCAGAGAAACCGGGACAGGGGTTGGCTACACCTTC
CASRETGTGVGYTF
>TRBV9|TRBJ1-1|-|-|14
TGTGCCAGCGGGAAGGGGCAATTGAACACTGAAGCTTTCTTT
CASGKGQLNTEAFF
>TRBV6-1|TRBJ2-3|few|TRBD1|15
TGTGCCAGCAGTGAACATAGGGGGCGAGAAGATACGCAGTATTTT
CASSEHRGREDTQYF
>TRBV5-1|TRBJ2-2|-|TRBD2|15
TGCGCCAGCACCCAAGTAGCGGGAGGACCCGGGGAGCTGTTTTTT
CASTQVAGGPGELFF
>TRBV7-2|TRBJ1-1|-|-|15
TGTGCCAGCAGCTCCCTAACAGGGTTGTACACTGAAGCTTTCTTT
CASSSLTGLYTEAFF
>TRBV30|TRBJ2-5|-|-|12
TGTGCCTGGAGCGTATTGGGGAGAACCCAGTACTTC
CAWSVLGRTQYF
>TRBV5-4|TRBJ1-6|-|TRBD1|17
TGTGCCAGCAGCATGGTGGGACAGGGGGCAAATGATTCACCCCTCCACTTT
CASSMVGQGANDSPLHF
>TRBV11-2|TRBJ2-5|-|-|14
TGTGCCAGCAGCTTGACGGGCGGGTCAGAGACCCAGTACTTC
CASSLTGGSETQYF
>TRBV27|TRBJ2-6|-|TRBD2|15
TGTGCCAGCAGCAGCGGGGTCTCTGGGGCCAACGTCCTGACTTTC
CASSSGVSGANVLTF
>TRBV11-3|TRBJ2-5|-|TRBD1|14
TGTGCCAGCAGCTTAGGCAGGGGGTCAGAGACCCAGTACTTC
CASSLGRGSETQYF
>TRBV30|TRBJ2-1|-|-|16
TGTGCCTGGAGTTACCTTGTAGGACACCCCTACAATGAGCAGTTCTTC
CAWSYLVGHPYNEQFF
>TRBV2|TRBJ2-5|-|TRBD2|16
TGTGCCAGCAGGACTAGCGAGATATTCTTCTCGGAGACCCAGTACTTC
CASRTSEIFFSETQYF
>TRBV4-1|TRBJ1-2|-|-|14
TGCGCCAGCAGCCACGGACAGTCTCACTATGGCTACACCTTC
CASSHGQSHYGYTF
>TRBV5-4|TRBJ1-4|few|-|14
TGTGCCAGCAGCTTGGGAGGGGGTAATGAAAAACTGTTTTTT
CASSLGGGNEKLFF
>TRBV9|TRBJ2-1|-|-|15
TGTGCCAGCAGCGAAAGTGGGAGCTCCTACAATGAGCAGTTCTTC
CASSESGSSYNEQFF
>TRBV27|TRBJ2-1|-|-|17
TGTGCCAGCATCCCGTCCCGGGACAACCCAGGATACCATGAGCAGTTCTTC
CASIPSRDNPGYHEQFF
>TRBV4-1|TRBJ2-7|-|-|13
TGCGCCAGCAGCCAAGGAGTCCAGGGTGAGCAGTACTTC
CASSQGVQGEQYF
>TRBV15|TRBJ2-7|-|TRBD2|15
TGTGCCACCAGCAGAGATCTAGCGGAGAACTACGAGCAGTACTTC
CATSRDLAENYEQYF
>TRBV5-1|TRBJ2-1|-|-|13
TGCGCCAGCAGCTTGGGCGCTGGGACAGAGCAGTTCTTC
CASSLGAGTEQFF
>TRBV9|TRBJ2-2|-|TRBD1|16
TGTGCCAGCAGCGCCGGGGGGACAGGGGTGGCCGGGGAGCTGTTTTTT
CASSAGGTGVAGELFF
>TRBV4-2|TRBJ2-2|-|TRBD2|17
TGTGCCAGCAGCCCCCTTGGAGCGGGGGGGAACACCGGGGAGCTGTTTTTT
CASSPLGAGGNTGELFF
>TRBV29-1|TRBJ2-1|-|TRBD2|17
TGCAGCGTTGAAGATCTTAGGCCTAGCGGGGCCTACAATGAGCAGTTCTTC
CSVEDLRPSGAYNEQFF
>TRBV7-9|TRBJ2-7|-|-|19
TGTGCCAGCAGCTTGGGGTTAATTGCCGGGACACCGAATTCCTACGAGCAGTACTTC
CASSLGLIAGTPNSYEQYF
>TRBV10-3|TRBJ2-7|-|TRBD2|17
TGTGCCATCAGTGAAGCCCCCGCGAAGGGACTAGGGTACGAGCAGTACTTC
CAISEAPAKGLGYEQYF
>TRBV5-1|TRBJ2-5|-|TRBD2|14
TGCGCCAGCAGCAGAAGACTAGCAGGGGAGACCCAGTACTTC
CASSRRLAGETQYF
>TRBV5-1|TRBJ2-1|-|-|14
TGCGCCAGCAGCTTAGGGGGCTCCTACAATGAGCAGTTCTTC
CASSLGGSYNEQFF
>TRBV6-5|TRBJ2-7|-|-|14
TGTGCCAGCAGCGCCCTCAGGGATCTTTACGAGCAGTACTTC
CASSALRDLYEQYF
>TRBV27|TRBJ1-2|-|TRBD1|13
TGTGCCACGCGTCAGGGGGCAGGGTATGGCTACACCTTC
CATRQGAGYGYTF
>TRBV11-3|TRBJ2-1|-|TRBD2|17
TGTGCCAGCAGCACGACCCTTAGCGGGAGTGGGTACAATGAGCAGTTCTTC
CASSTTLSGSGYNEQFF
>TRBV5-6|TRBJ2-5|-|-|15
TGTGCCAGCAGCTTGTTTTCTGACTTCGGAGAGACCCAGTACTTC
CASSLFSDFGETQYF
>TRBV5-1|TRBJ1-1|-|-|14
TGCGCCAGCAGCTTGGATGGGGGGATAACTGAAGCTTTCTTT
CASSLDGGITEAFF
>TRBV5-6|TRBJ2-2|few|-|12
TGTGCCAGCAGCTTGGACAACCGGGAGCTGTTTTTT
CASSLDNRELFF
>TRBV5-1|TRBJ2-7|-|-|14
TGCGCCAGCAGCTTATCTGCGGGTTCCTACGAGCAGTACTTC
CASSLSAGSYEQYF
>TRBV5-1|TRBJ2-2|once|-|16
TGCGCCAGCAGCTTCCTCGGACAGACGAACACCGGGGAGCTGTTTTTT
CASSFLGQTNTGELFF
>TRBV5-6|TRBJ1-1|-|TRBD1|15
TGTGCCAGCAGAGAGGTTGGTACAGGGGGCACTGAAGCTTTCTTT
CASREVGTGGTEAFF
>TRBV19|TRBJ1-1|-|-|13
TGTGCCAGTAGAGAAAGGGGGAACACTGAAGCTTTCTTT
CASRERGNTEAFF
>TRBV11-3|TRBJ2-3|-|-|16
TGTGCCAGCAGCTTAACCCTAGGGTGGGAGCCGGATACGCAGTATTTT
CASSLTLGWEPDTQYF
>TRBV9|TRBJ2-3|-|TRBD1|15
TGTGCCAGCAGCTACGTGACAGGGAGCACAGATACGCAGTATTTT
CASSYVTGSTDTQYF
>TRBV5-1|TRBJ2-1|-|TRBD2|11
TGCGCCTCAGGACTAGCGGCTGAGCAGTTCTTC
CASGLAAEQFF
>TRBV10-3|TRBJ2-3|once|-|14
TGTGCCATAAGGGCCGGCAGGGACTCAGATACGCAGTATTTT
CAIRAGRDSDTQYF